This T cell receptor (beta chain) appears in the sequencing data of a study of memory CD4+ T cells and cytomegalovirus serostatus. This CDR3 has 14 residues. From germline, CDR1 is LNHDA and CDR2 SQIVND (reference sequence). The junction had 2 bases not matched to a gene; V was cut back by 4 bases and J by 5 bases. Single viable CD3+CD4+CD8-CD45RO+ cells were sorted as the memory CD4+ T cells. Serum IgG to CMV pp150, pp28, p38 and p52 defined serostatus. This table comes from immunoSEQ multiplex PCR, and its TCRdb copy is limited to in-frame clones, with some not included. The sample yields 70,000 or so clones, 60% to 80% seen once.

This TCR came from an adult in good health and CMV-seropositive. V usage is TRBV19 and J usage is TRBJ2-5; 12 bases line up with TRBD1. Sequencing was performed on memory CD4+ T cells from blood. The CDR3 region has the DNA TGTGCCAGTAGTAGGGACAGGGGGCAGGAGACCCAGTACTTC. It encodes CASSRDRGQETQYF.